The 12 T cell receptor beta chains below come from one sample, sequenced in a study of T-cell reconstitution after alpha-beta-depleted transplantation in children. The TCRbeta library incorporated unique molecular identifiers. In TCRdb, the PCR reads were re-called with MiXCR into one record per CDR3 protein. Among roughly 790,000 distinct CDR3 sequences listed, 15% to 20% were seen once. Source: PBMCs, mostly from graft donor cells, taken 360 days after TCRalphabeta/CD19-depleted stem cell transplant. The receptor set was obtained from a male patient between 10 and 17 years old who had a stem cell transplant for acute lymphoblastic leukemia, so the T cells may come from the graft donor.

V usage is TRBV2 and J usage is TRBJ2-5; tentatively, D is TRBD2 (5 bases). V lost 5 bases and J 8 bases, leaving 21 bases between the germline ends. The CDR3 length is 15 residues. From germline, CDR1 is SNHLY and CDR2 FYNNEI. The CDR3 DNA sequence: TGTGCCAGCAGTCGCGAAAGGCTCGGGGTGGACACCCAGTACTTC. It translates to CASSRERLGVDTQYF. The full variable domain, completed using reference TRBV2 and TRBJ2-5, is EPEVTQTPSHQVTQMGQEVILRCVPISNHLYFYWYRQILGQKVEFLVSFYNNEISEKSEIFDDQFSVERPDGSNFTLKIRSTKLEDSAMYFCASSRERLGVDTQYFGPGTRLLVL.

This chain links TRBV7-2 with TRBJ2-3; 7 nucleotides agree with TRBD2. The V gene's germline CDR1 is SGHTA and CDR2 FQGNSA. The CDR3 length is 16 residues. J lost 3 bases, V lost 0 bases, and 6 bases had no gene match. CDR3 nucleotides: TGTGCCAGCAGCTTAGCGGCGGGAGCCCTAACAGATACGCAGTATTTT. Its translation is CASSLAAGALTDTQYF.

This clonotype was seen more than once but under ten times. The chain has TRBV19 and TRBJ1-1; D perhaps matches TRBD1 (5 bases). Between the trimmed V and J ends, which lost 3 bases and 4 bases, there was a span of 12 bases. The CDR3 consists of 14 residues. Germline V gives CDR1 LNHDA, CDR2 SQIVND (reference sequence). Here the CDR3 reads CASSMGGGATEAFF. The CDR3 coding sequence is TGTGCCAGTAGTATGGGAGGAGGGGCCACTGAAGCTTTCTTT.

The chain carries TRBV10-3 and TRBJ1-5; D may be TRBD1 (5 bases). Trimming left V 7 bases short and J 7 bases short, with 20 bases between. The CDR3 length is 15 residues. The germline V gene has CDR1 ENHRY and CDR2 SYGVKD. The CDR3 loop is CAIISGTQIVQPQHF. In DNA form, the CDR3 reads TGTGCCATCATCTCCGGGACCCAAATTGTCCAGCCCCAGCATTTT.

The genes are TRBV3-1 and TRBJ2-3, with D maybe TRBD2 (5 bases). The CDR3 consists of 15 residues. V was pared by 4 bases and J by 4 bases, with 15 bases between. Germline CDR1 LGHDT, CDR2 YNNKEL (reference sequence). The chain's CDR3 is CASSRISGNADTQYF. The CDR3 DNA reads as TGTGCCAGCAGCCGAATATCGGGGAACGCAGATACGCAGTATTTT.

The chain combines TRBV27 with TRBJ1-5; no reliable D call. This CDR3 comprises 13 residues. Germline V lookup: CDR1 MNHEY, CDR2 SMNVEV (reference sequence). The V end was cut by 0 bases, the J end by 6 bases, with 6 bases between. The CDR3 loop reads CASSLSAFQPQHF. CDR3 DNA sequence: TGTGCCAGCAGTTTATCCGCTTTTCAGCCCCAGCATTTT.

The chain has TRBV5-1 and TRBJ2-7, with 8 bases aligning to TRBD1. This CDR3 comprises 15 residues. CDR1 and CDR2 from the germline V gene are SGHRS and YFSETQ. J was trimmed by 3 bases and V by 6 bases; bases with no gene match: 11. CDR3 coding DNA: TGCGCCAGCACGTCAAAAGGACAGGGCGGCTACGAGCAGTACTTC. It codes for CASTSKGQGGYEQYF. Based on the CDR3 plus reference TRBV5-1 and TRBJ2-7, the full variable domain is KAGVTQTPRYLIKTRGQQVTLSCSPISGHRSVSWYQQTPGQGLQFLFEYFSETQRNKGNFPGRFSGRQFSNSRSEMNVSTLELGDSALYLCASTSKGQGGYEQYFGPGTRLTVT.

V gene TRBV5-1 combines with J gene TRBJ2-7, with TRBD2 as a possible D gene (5 bases). This CDR3 has 14 amino acids. V was clipped by 0 bases and J by 6 bases, with 13 bases between them. Germline CDR1 is SGHRS and CDR2 is YFSETQ. The chain's CDR3 is CASSLALRDLEQYF. CDR3 sequence (DNA): TGCGCCAGCAGCTTGGCCTTACGGGATCTCGAGCAGTACTTC. Full variable domain (remainder filled in from reference TRBV5-1 and TRBJ2-7): KAGVTQTPRYLIKTRGQQVTLSCSPISGHRSVSWYQQTPGQGLQFLFEYFSETQRNKGNFPGRFSGRQFSNSRSEMNVSTLELGDSALYLCASSLALRDLEQYFGPGTRLTVT.

This chain joins TRBV3-1 and TRBJ2-1; perhaps D is TRBD1 or TRBD2 (5 bases each). Germline values: CDR1 LGHDT, CDR2 YNNKEL (reference sequence). V lost 4 bases to trimming and J lost 0 bases, with 10 bases between them. This CDR3 comprises 15 residues. The CDR3: CASSLRDHSYNEQFF. The CDR3 DNA sequence: TGTGCCAGCAGCCTCCGGGACCACTCCTACAATGAGCAGTTCTTC.

This clonotype was picked up a small number of times. The chain joins TRBV7-9 to TRBJ2-3; weak D call: TRBD2 (6 bases). The germline V gene has CDR1 SEHNR and CDR2 FQNEAQ (reference sequence). V was pared by 5 bases and J by 0 bases, with 18 bases between. CDR3 length: 17 residues. The chain's CDR3 is CASSQTYGSLSTDTQYF. CDR3 sequence (DNA): TGTGCCAGCAGCCAGACGTACGGGAGTCTTAGCACAGATACGCAGTATTTT.

This clonotype has at least ten counts. The chain joins TRBV29-1 to TRBJ2-1; the match to TRBD2 covers 11 bases. CDR3 length: 16 amino acids. V dropped 6 bases and J dropped 4; count of bases not matched to a gene: 11. The V gene's germline CDR1 is SQVTM and CDR2 ANQGSEA. CDR3 DNA: TGCAGCGTAGAGAGAACTAGCGGGAGCCCTTACAATGAGCAGTTCTTC. As protein: CSVERTSGSPYNEQFF.

This clonotype was detected only a few times. V usage is TRBV5-5 and J usage is TRBJ2-5; weak D call: TRBD2 (6 bases). V lost 4 bases and J lost 5, with 18 bases in between. The CDR3 contains 15 residues. Germline CDR1 is SGHKS and CDR2 is YYEKEE (reference sequence). The CDR3 here is CASSRQTSAWETQYF. The CDR3, as DNA: TGTGCCAGCAGCCGCCAGACTAGTGCGTGGGAGACCCAGTACTTC.